What follows is one T cell receptor beta chain and its context. The antigen is not known. The authors ran a second PCR of 7 to 11 cycles using a sample-barcoded 5' primer and a J-beta primer mix. MiXCR was run by TCRdb on the 5' RACE reads, yielding one entry per CDR3 protein. The sample has roughly 800,000 distinct CDR3 sequences, roughly 26% seen once; the top ten hold less than 3.5%. This sample was taken from a study of blood T cells in healthy people across ages. Study-level background: In model experiments, template switching was able to capture about one barcoded beta molecule for every two T cells that were present.

The study, taken as a whole, reports: Reliance upon unsorted PBMCs precluded definitive naive versus antigen-experienced comparison.

Germline loops: CDR1 SGHTA, CDR2 FQGTGA. V was clipped by 5 bases and J by 0 bases; unmatched bases: 7. The CDR3 has 16 residues. These data also formed part of another study, on T cells of mothers and their children.

The rearrangement links TRBV7-3 to TRBJ2-3, with 8 bases identical to TRBD1. Sequences were obtained from blood. The receptor was derived from a boy younger than 18 in good health. The CDR3 sequence is CASSHGTGASTDTQYF. CDR3 sequence (DNA): TGTGCCAGCAGCCACGGGACAGGTGCTAGCACAGATACGCAGTATTTT.